This T cell receptor beta chain was obtained from a study of blood T cells in healthy people across ages. The authors ran a second PCR of about 6 to 11 cycles using a sample-barcoded 5' primer and a J-beta primer mix. Via MiXCR, TCRdb re-called the 5' RACE reads, giving one row per CDR3 protein. The profile shows hundreds of thousands of distinct CDR3 sequences, about 56% of them singletons. Germline V gene lookup returns CDR1 MRHNA and CDR2 SNTAGT. V lost 0 bases, J lost 4 bases, and 3 bases stayed unmatched. The CDR3 is 15 residues long. The clonotype comes from a man aged 40-50 years in good health. The source material was blood. The chain links TRBV6-4 to TRBJ2-3, with TRBD2 identical over 8 bases. The CDR3 DNA reads TGTGCCAGCAGTGACTCCGGGGGGGGCCCAGATACGCAGTATTTT. It specifies CASSDSGGGPDTQYF.